The TCR beta chain described here comes from a study of CD8 T cells in ankylosing spondylitis. Overall study results and limits: Relatively scarce in peripheral blood, disease-linked clones were CD8+. Roughly eight highly homologous variants made up a TCR beta motif that seemed to typify ankylosing spondylitis blood.

TCRdb reanalysed the 5' RACE reads using MiXCR and keeps one entry per CDR3 protein. The sample yields about 140,000 distinct CDR3 sequences, 5.5% to 7.5% seen once. The germline CDR1 and CDR2 sequences are LNHDA and SQIVND (reference sequence). Deletions cut 0 bases from V and 9 bases from J, with 3 bases between. CDR3 length: 12 residues. There are many counts of this clonotype. What it binds is unknown. This chain uses TRBV19 with TRBJ2-6; D uncertain. Specimen: blood, either unsorted or a sorted T cell fraction (not recorded which). This TCR derives from a female donor with ankylosing spondylitis or in good health (not recorded which). The CDR3 region is CASSIEGNVLTF. CDR3 nucleotides: TGTGCCAGTAGTATAGAGGGCAACGTCCTGACTTTC.